This T cell receptor (beta chain) was observed in a study of T cell clones after liver transplantation. Findings and limits, study-wide: A significant post-transplant drop in circulating graft-donor-reactive CD4 TCRbeta sequences occurred in most of the 8 subjects.

The CDR3 contains 14 residues. Trimming cost V 0 bases and J 11 bases, with 17 bases left between them. Germline lookup yields CDR1 GTSNPN and CDR2 SVGIG (reference sequence). The data were produced by immunoSEQ multiplex PCR, yet TCRdb's version contains in-frame clones alone and is incomplete. The sample lists some 59,000 clones; 71% were seen once. Regarding this clone: Its matching antigen is unknown.

The chain combines TRBV30 with TRBJ2-1, with D possibly TRBD1 on 7 matching bases. The sequence was collected from a human donor who received a liver transplant. The input for sequencing was CD4+ T cells from blood, taken before liver transplant. The CDR3 nucleotides read TGTGCCTGGAGTGTACTTCAGGGGGGCCCTAAGCAGTTCTTC. This sequence encodes CAWSVLQGGPKQFF.